The present entry profiles one T cell receptor beta chain with its context. Antigen: not known. An end of the junction does not agree with germline; a read error may underlie this. Genomic DNA, serving as template, underwent TCR beta VDJ and CDR3 profiling. TCRdb reanalysed the reads using MiXCR and keeps one entry per CDR3 protein. The table shows 250,000 to 300,000 distinct CDR3 sequences, with 50% to 70% occurring only once. This CDR3 is built from 15 residues. Germline V lookup: CDR1 LNHNV, CDR2 YYDKDF (reference sequence). These data belong to a study of CD8+CD57+ T cells in acquired aplastic anemia. Study as a whole: Recorded DNA amounts for sorted CD4+ and CD8+ cells had an average of approximately 2.9 ug. Whole-study results and caveats: CD8+ Simpson's diversity did not differ significantly between patients and controls. Over 25 CD8+ CDR3 sequences occurred in both the patients and the controls.

Sample: sorted CD4+, CD8+, or CD8+CD57+ T cells (not recorded which) from PBMCs. This TCR was sampled from a human donor with severe aplastic anemia or a healthy control (not recorded which). The V call is TRBV15, the J call TRBJ2-1; 8 nucleotides line up with TRBD1. The CDR3 loop is CATSLVTGEWNGQFF. DNA for the CDR3: TGTGCCACCAGCCTCGTGACAGGGGAGTGGAATGGGCAGTTCTTC.